The present T cell receptor (beta chain) was sequenced within a study of blood T cell repertoires in COVID-19 (dated by TCRdb to 2019 to 2021). With regard to the full study: Samples covering the acute and convalescent phases of COVID-19 were provided by collaborators in the United States, Italy and Spain. The material from the prospective study consisted of cDNA or gDNA derived from T cells, B-cell-depleted T cells, or PBMCs. Deeply sampled blood TCRbeta repertoires from subjects exposed to, actively infected with, or recovered from COVID-19 were included in the dataset. The repertoires were released in a freely available public database intended as a resource for research on the immune response to SARS-CoV-2. Samples came from the ongoing ImmuneRACE study (first 160 participants) plus 1,254 subjects from 6 global collaborators. Sample metadata almost always included a de-identified subject ID, COVID-19 status, age in years and sex. Where available, HLA class I and class II types were obtained from metadata supplied by the sample provider rather than from assay-based typing.

General study outcomes and caveats: How much clinical and demographic metadata was included differed by source and by participant, and the metadata was provided uncurated.

TCRbeta CDR3 regions were amplified from genomic DNA by means of the immunoSEQ Assay, a bias-controlled multiplex PCR. The study's processing was this. The number of nucleated cells in each sample was estimated from the amplification of reference gene primers within the assay. Sequence reads were collapsed and filtered to measure the absolute abundance of every unique TCRbeta CDR3 rearrangement. Productive Simpson clonality was computed per sample as the square root of Simpson's diversity index over productive rearrangements. Entries here come from immuneACCESS through TCRdb and include only in-frame sequences with V and J called. Some clones fail to appear in such tables; in the studies checked, an unresolved V gene covers under half of the shortfall, and the cause of the remainder is unknown. V, J and clone size are those of that table, while D and trimming were read from the DNA. A total of roughly 76,000 clones appear in this sample, over 70% of them only once. 20% to 25% of the sample is in the top ten clones.

At the junction V is shortened by 6 bases and J by 0 bases, with 5 bases in between. CDR1 and CDR2, looked up from the germline V gene, are ENHRY and SYGVKD. Including cysteine and phenylalanine, the CDR3 has 13 amino acids. The CDR3 DNA has 39 bases and is translated from base 1. Regarding this clone: Its recognized antigen is unknown. No base qualities exist here, and no much larger clone lies one base off it.

Collaborating institutions collected whole blood in K2EDTA tubes following their own protocols. For TCRbeta analysis, collaborator samples were shipped as frozen whole blood, as isolated PBMCs, or as DNA extracted from either sample type. Input material: peripheral blood. The TCR sequence derives from a man between 65 and 85 years old with acute or convalescent COVID-19. In this chain, TRBV10-3 is recombined with TRBJ1-4; the D gene is unclear. The base sequence is TGTGCCATCAGCCCAGCAACTAATGAAAAACTGTTTTTT. It translates as CAISPATNEKLFF.